The source of this T cell receptor (beta chain) is a study of tumor-infiltrating lymphocytes in oesophageal squamous cell carcinoma (dated by TCRdb to 2016 to 2017). From a lookup of the germline V gene, CDR1 and CDR2 are LGHNA and YNFKEQ. The CDR3 covers 13 residues, taking in both the cysteine and the phenylalanine. Just CDR3 DNA is preserved here, 39 bases in frame from base 1. A remark on this clonotype: The clone's antigen remains unknown. This may be a read error: a much more frequent sequence differs by one nucleotide.

Library construction relied on PCR. Sequencer: Illumina HiSeq 2000. The raw public data were reprocessed by TCRdb itself: fastp quality trimming at Q25, MiXCR clonotype calling, in-frame beta chains only. Each entry is one CDR3 protein sequence, shown with its most common DNA and genes. The sample has roughly 14,000 distinct CDR3 sequences on record, about half of them singletons. The leading ten clones occupy 13% to 15% of the sample. Sequenced: blood. The sequence joins TRBV4-2 to TRBJ2-3, with no confidently assigned D gene. The end of the DNA aligns better with TRBJ2-1, so the J call may be wrong. This clonotype was obtained from a male donor with esophageal squamous cell carcinoma. This receptor carries the CDR3 CASSQDGSYEQFF. The DNA reads as follows: TGTGCCAGCAGCCAAGACGGGTCCTACGAGCAGTTCTTC.